A selection of T cell receptor beta chains follows, all from one sample in a study of graft-versus-host responses after intestinal transplantation. No antigen is known for these receptors. Method: immunoSEQ multiplex PCR; TCRdb's copy keeps in-frame clones and lacks some. Seen here are 85,000 to 90,000 clones, roughly 92% observed once, and the top ten hold roughly 0.3%. Sequenced material: unstimulated CD4+ T cells sorted from spleen or lymph node cells, taken before intestinal transplant. These receptors were taken from a human donor who received an intestinal transplant. Both conserved end residues are part of each CDR3. Fields, in order: J gene, D gene, clone size, V gene, CDR3 protein, CDR3 DNA. A D gene is named only where the DNA matches it firmly. The listing skips clone size in some rows; elsewhere it reads once, few, many or a size class.

j_call: TRBJ2-1; d_call: TRBD2; clone_size: NA; v_call: TRBV15; cdr3_aa: CATSRLTSGSIDEQFF; cdr3_nt: TGTGCCACCAGCAGATTGACTAGCGGGAGTATAGATGAGCAGTTCTTC
j_call: TRBJ2-3; d_call: NA; clone_size: NA; v_call: TRBV27; cdr3_aa: CASSFSDTQYF; cdr3_nt: TGTGCCAGCAGTTTTTCTGATACGCAGTATTTT
j_call: TRBJ1-4; d_call: NA; clone_size: NA; v_call: TRBV5-1; cdr3_aa: CASSFVGSGTEKLFF; cdr3_nt: TGCGCCAGCAGCTTTGTCGGGTCAGGGACTGAAAAACTGTTTTTT
j_call: TRBJ1-4; d_call: NA; clone_size: NA; v_call: TRBV5-4; cdr3_aa: CASSLRGVNEKLFF; cdr3_nt: TGTGCCAGCAGCTTGAGGGGGGTTAATGAAAAACTGTTTTTT
j_call: TRBJ2-2; d_call: NA; clone_size: NA; v_call: TRBV7-2; cdr3_aa: CASSFGARSTGELFF; cdr3_nt: TGTGCCAGCAGCTTCGGGGCCCGAAGTACCGGGGAGCTGTTTTTT
j_call: TRBJ2-5; d_call: NA; clone_size: once; v_call: TRBV29-1; cdr3_aa: CSIGLETQYF; cdr3_nt: TGCAGCATCGGCCTGGAGACCCAGTACTTC
j_call: TRBJ2-2; d_call: TRBD2; clone_size: NA; v_call: TRBV5-1; cdr3_aa: CASSLALRGRDTGELFF; cdr3_nt: TGCGCCAGCAGCTTGGCCCTTAGAGGGAGGGACACCGGGGAGCTGTTTTTT
j_call: TRBJ2-7; d_call: NA; clone_size: NA; v_call: TRBV4-1; cdr3_aa: CASSQDPYTVSPEQYF; cdr3_nt: TGCGCCAGCAGCCAAGATCCCTACACCGTCTCCCCCGAGCAGTACTTC
j_call: TRBJ2-5; d_call: NA; clone_size: NA; v_call: TRBV5-1; cdr3_aa: CASSSFRDGLYQETQYF; cdr3_nt: TGCGCCAGCAGCTCCTTCCGGGACGGACTTTACCAAGAGACCCAGTACTTC
j_call: TRBJ2-7; d_call: TRBD1; clone_size: NA; v_call: TRBV2; cdr3_aa: CAGQGAGYEQYF; cdr3_nt: TGTGCCGGACAGGGGGCGGGTTACGAGCAGTACTTC
j_call: TRBJ2-2; d_call: NA; clone_size: once; v_call: TRBV11-3; cdr3_aa: CASSFTLSRGTGELFF; cdr3_nt: TGTGCCAGCAGCTTTACACTATCACGAGGCACCGGGGAGCTGTTTTTT
j_call: TRBJ2-5; d_call: TRBD2; clone_size: NA; v_call: TRBV7-9; cdr3_aa: CASSLGGLAGVETQYF; cdr3_nt: TGTGCCAGCAGCTTAGGGGGACTAGCGGGAGTAGAGACCCAGTACTTC
j_call: TRBJ2-1; d_call: TRBD2; clone_size: NA; v_call: TRBV5-1; cdr3_aa: CASSRASGRGDEQFF; cdr3_nt: TGCGCCAGCAGCCGGGCTAGCGGGAGGGGCGATGAGCAGTTCTTC
j_call: TRBJ2-7; d_call: TRBD1; clone_size: NA; v_call: TRBV6-1; cdr3_aa: CASSPRTGEYEQYF; cdr3_nt: TGTGCCAGCAGTCCCCGGACAGGGGAGTACGAGCAGTACTTC
j_call: TRBJ2-6; d_call: NA; clone_size: NA; v_call: TRBV10-3; cdr3_aa: CAISMVGAAGANVLTF; cdr3_nt: TGTGCCATCAGTATGGTGGGGGCCGCTGGGGCCAACGTCCTGACTTTC
j_call: TRBJ2-7; d_call: TRBD1; clone_size: NA; v_call: TRBV10-1; cdr3_aa: CASSPSGQGFPEQYF; cdr3_nt: TGCGCCAGCAGCCCCTCGGGACAGGGTTTCCCCGAGCAGTACTTC
j_call: TRBJ1-5; d_call: NA; clone_size: NA; v_call: TRBV5-6; cdr3_aa: CASGVGAVSNQPQHF; cdr3_nt: TGTGCCAGCGGCGTTGGGGCCGTTAGCAATCAGCCCCAGCATTTT
j_call: TRBJ2-7; d_call: TRBD1; clone_size: NA; v_call: TRBV5-1; cdr3_aa: CASSFLRDRGPSYEQYF; cdr3_nt: TGCGCCAGCAGCTTCCTCCGGGACAGGGGCCCCTCCTACGAGCAGTACTTC
j_call: TRBJ2-3; d_call: NA; clone_size: NA; v_call: TRBV29-1; cdr3_aa: CSVERQGTDTQYF; cdr3_nt: TGCAGCGTTGAAAGGCAGGGTACAGATACGCAGTATTTT
j_call: TRBJ1-2; d_call: NA; clone_size: NA; v_call: TRBV19; cdr3_aa: CASTPFGGDYGYTF; cdr3_nt: TGTGCCAGTACCCCCTTTGGGGGGGACTATGGCTACACCTTC
j_call: TRBJ1-2; d_call: NA; clone_size: NA; v_call: TRBV9; cdr3_aa: CASSVGPYGYTF; cdr3_nt: TGTGCCAGCAGCGTAGGGCCATATGGCTACACCTTC
j_call: TRBJ1-5; d_call: NA; clone_size: NA; v_call: TRBV2; cdr3_aa: CASSRGGRSNQPQHF; cdr3_nt: TGTGCCAGCAGTAGGGGGGGACGAAGCAATCAGCCCCAGCATTTT
j_call: TRBJ1-1; d_call: TRBD1; clone_size: NA; v_call: TRBV7-9; cdr3_aa: CASSSGQGHTEAFF; cdr3_nt: TGTGCCAGCAGCTCAGGACAGGGGCACACTGAAGCTTTCTTT
j_call: TRBJ2-3; d_call: TRBD2; clone_size: NA; v_call: TRBV7-9; cdr3_aa: CASSSPGGYSLTDTQYF; cdr3_nt: TGTGCCAGCAGCTCCCCGGGGGGTTATTCCCTCACAGATACGCAGTATTTT
j_call: TRBJ1-1; d_call: TRBD1; clone_size: once; v_call: TRBV2; cdr3_aa: CASSGGHRDRAEAFF; cdr3_nt: TGTGCCAGCAGTGGGGGACACCGGGACAGGGCCGAAGCTTTCTTT
j_call: TRBJ2-7; d_call: TRBD1; clone_size: NA; v_call: TRBV10-3; cdr3_aa: CAISGGTGKYEQYF; cdr3_nt: TGTGCCATCAGTGGCGGGACAGGGAAATACGAGCAGTACTTC
j_call: TRBJ1-2; d_call: TRBD1; clone_size: NA; v_call: TRBV28; cdr3_aa: CASAGGAPRGYTF; cdr3_nt: TGTGCCTCCGCAGGGGGGGCGCCCCGTGGCTACACCTTC
j_call: TRBJ2-7; d_call: NA; clone_size: NA; v_call: TRBV19; cdr3_aa: CASSIQGRSYEQYF; cdr3_nt: TGTGCCAGTAGTATACAGGGGCGCTCCTACGAGCAGTACTTC
j_call: TRBJ2-1; d_call: TRBD2; clone_size: NA; v_call: TRBV7-9; cdr3_aa: CASSIKLADNEQFF; cdr3_nt: TGTGCCAGCAGCATAAAACTAGCGGACAATGAGCAGTTCTTC
j_call: TRBJ2-7; d_call: TRBD1; clone_size: NA; v_call: TRBV28; cdr3_aa: CASSSPGQGSYEQYF; cdr3_nt: TGTGCCAGCAGTTCTCCGGGACAGGGTTCCTACGAGCAGTACTTC
j_call: TRBJ2-7; d_call: NA; clone_size: NA; v_call: TRBV6-1; cdr3_aa: CASSGNTGTTYEQYF; cdr3_nt: TGTGCCAGCAGTGGTAACACCGGGACAACTTACGAGCAGTACTTC
j_call: TRBJ2-5; d_call: TRBD2; clone_size: few; v_call: TRBV9; cdr3_aa: CASSVGGGRAFETQYF; cdr3_nt: TGTGCCAGCAGCGTAGGGGGCGGGAGGGCCTTTGAGACCCAGTACTTC
j_call: TRBJ2-5; d_call: NA; clone_size: NA; v_call: TRBV27; cdr3_aa: CASSQRITGMETQYF; cdr3_nt: TGTGCCAGCAGTCAACGCATAACAGGGATGGAGACCCAGTACTTC
j_call: TRBJ2-3; d_call: NA; clone_size: NA; v_call: TRBV21-1; cdr3_aa: CASSNRGPDTQYF; cdr3_nt: TGTGCCAGCAGCAACAGAGGCCCAGATACGCAGTATTTT
j_call: TRBJ2-7; d_call: NA; clone_size: NA; v_call: TRBV9; cdr3_aa: CASSVAPRTDEQYF; cdr3_nt: TGTGCCAGCAGCGTAGCTCCCAGGACGGACGAGCAGTACTTC
j_call: TRBJ2-3; d_call: NA; clone_size: few; v_call: TRBV11-3; cdr3_aa: CASSLDPGQKSTDTQYF; cdr3_nt: TGTGCCAGCAGCTTAGACCCTGGACAGAAGAGCACAGATACGCAGTATTTT
j_call: TRBJ2-3; d_call: NA; clone_size: NA; v_call: TRBV19; cdr3_aa: CASSGAGVSDTQYF; cdr3_nt: TGTGCCAGTAGTGGGGCCGGAGTATCAGATACGCAGTATTTT
j_call: TRBJ1-1; d_call: NA; clone_size: NA; v_call: TRBV29-1; cdr3_aa: CSVLGKGRNTEAFF; cdr3_nt: TGCAGCGTCCTCGGGAAGGGACGGAACACTGAAGCTTTCTTT
j_call: TRBJ2-7; d_call: NA; clone_size: NA; v_call: TRBV11-2; cdr3_aa: CASSFGRGAIEQYF; cdr3_nt: TGTGCCAGCAGCTTCGGCCGTGGGGCCATCGAGCAGTACTTC
j_call: TRBJ2-7; d_call: TRBD2; clone_size: NA; v_call: TRBV7-9; cdr3_aa: CASSLGTSGRAREQYF; cdr3_nt: TGTGCCAGCAGCTTAGGGACTAGCGGGAGGGCCCGCGAGCAGTACTTC
j_call: TRBJ2-7; d_call: TRBD2; clone_size: NA; v_call: TRBV5-4; cdr3_aa: CASSFGTSGRYEQYF; cdr3_nt: TGTGCCAGCAGCTTTGGGACTAGCGGGAGATACGAGCAGTACTTC
j_call: TRBJ2-2; d_call: TRBD1; clone_size: NA; v_call: TRBV27; cdr3_aa: CASSNGQGPKSTGELFF; cdr3_nt: TGTGCCAGCAGTAACGGACAGGGGCCAAAGTCAACCGGGGAGCTGTTTTTT
j_call: TRBJ1-2; d_call: NA; clone_size: NA; v_call: TRBV19; cdr3_aa: CASSSPRQNHYGYTF; cdr3_nt: TGTGCCAGTAGTAGCCCCAGACAGAACCACTATGGCTACACCTTC
j_call: TRBJ2-1; d_call: NA; clone_size: NA; v_call: TRBV7-3; cdr3_aa: CASSLFRESYNEQFF; cdr3_nt: TGTGCCAGCAGCTTATTTAGGGAGTCCTACAATGAGCAGTTCTTC
j_call: TRBJ2-7; d_call: TRBD2; clone_size: NA; v_call: TRBV5-1; cdr3_aa: CASSWTSGRAGEQYF; cdr3_nt: TGCGCCAGCAGCTGGACTAGCGGGAGGGCCGGCGAGCAGTACTTC
j_call: TRBJ2-3; d_call: NA; clone_size: NA; v_call: TRBV30; cdr3_aa: CAWSVLGGDTQYF; cdr3_nt: TGTGCCTGGAGTGTACTAGGGGGAGATACGCAGTATTTT
j_call: TRBJ2-7; d_call: NA; clone_size: NA; v_call: TRBV19; cdr3_aa: CASSNDRSSYEQYF; cdr3_nt: TGTGCCAGTAGTAATGACAGGAGCTCCTACGAGCAGTACTTC
j_call: TRBJ2-3; d_call: TRBD2; clone_size: NA; v_call: TRBV23-1; cdr3_aa: CASSQSVLAGADFGTDTQYF; cdr3_nt: TGCGCCAGCAGTCAATCTGTATTAGCGGGAGCCGATTTTGGGACAGATACGCAGTATTTT
j_call: TRBJ2-4; d_call: NA; clone_size: NA; v_call: TRBV7-9; cdr3_aa: CASSTDRSQNIQYF; cdr3_nt: TGTGCCAGCAGCACGGACAGAAGTCAAAACATTCAGTACTTC
j_call: TRBJ2-1; d_call: TRBD2; clone_size: NA; v_call: TRBV30; cdr3_aa: CAWSPRQGRREGPSYNEQFF; cdr3_nt: TGTGCCTGGAGCCCTAGGCAGGGGAGGCGGGAGGGCCCCTCCTACAATGAGCAGTTCTTC
j_call: TRBJ1-5; d_call: TRBD1; clone_size: few; v_call: TRBV19; cdr3_aa: CASSWDRGGNQPQHF; cdr3_nt: TGTGCCAGTAGTTGGGACAGGGGAGGCAATCAGCCCCAGCATTTT
j_call: TRBJ1-4; d_call: NA; clone_size: few; v_call: TRBV2; cdr3_aa: CASSFEKLREEKLFF; cdr3_nt: TGTGCCAGCAGCTTCGAAAAGTTGAGGGAGGAAAAACTGTTTTTT
j_call: TRBJ2-7; d_call: NA; clone_size: NA; v_call: TRBV30; cdr3_aa: CAWSQDRRPSYEQYF; cdr3_nt: TGTGCCTGGAGCCAGGACAGACGACCCTCCTACGAGCAGTACTTC
j_call: TRBJ1-2; d_call: TRBD1; clone_size: NA; v_call: TRBV5-1; cdr3_aa: CASSYGDSPNYGYTF; cdr3_nt: TGCGCCAGCAGCTATGGGGACAGCCCTAACTATGGCTACACCTTC